This T cell receptor beta chain was profiled in a study of shared clonotypes between healthy human individuals. With respect to this clone: Its specificity is not known.

General observations from the study: Naive CD4 clonotype sharing across a handful of donors was about 5%. Clonotypes shared by all four donors outscored non-shared clonotypes in generation probability.

CD45RO-negative, CCR7-positively selected cells formed the naive CD8 fraction, excluding terminally differentiated effector memory CD45RA+ cells. Every contributor of samples was a Caucasian grown-up residing in Nashville, Tennessee. Genomic DNA (from each subset) was split evenly across several immunoSEQ plates. Clones were sequenced by immunoSEQ multiplex PCR, and TCRdb holds only the in-frame ones, with some missing. The repertoire includes hundreds of thousands of clones, approximately 95% of them detected once, and about 0.11% sits in the top ten. CDR3 length equals 18 residues. The V gene is TRBV21-1, the J gene TRBJ1-2. TRBV21-1 is classified as a pseudogene. The sequencing input was naive CD8+ T cells sorted from blood. The clonotype was recovered from a woman aged 25 to 39 in good health. CDR3: CASSKPEAGPAVNYGYTF. CDR3 coding DNA: TGTGCCAGCAGTAAACCGGAGGCAGGCCCGGCGGTTAACTATGGCTACACCTTC.